The 16 T cell receptor beta chains reported below all come from one sample, sequenced in a study of blood T cell repertoires in COVID-19. The repertoire was sequenced with immunoSEQ multiplex PCR; TCRdb's copy has only in-frame clones and lacks some. This sample has about 160,000 clones, with 70% to 90% found just once. Sequenced: peripheral blood. These receptors all come from a man aged 45 to 65 with active or convalescent COVID-19.

J is TRBJ1-5 and V is TRBV6-5; D is unclear. There are 14 residues in the CDR3. V was cut by 5 bases and J by 3 bases, with 11 bases left in between. Germline V lookup: CDR1 MNHEY, CDR2 SVGAGI. CDR3 protein: CASSPRSINQPQHF. The CDR3 DNA is TGTGCCAGCAGTCCCCGCAGTATCAATCAGCCCCAGCATTTT.

The gene calls are TRBV9 and TRBJ2-7; 9 nucleotides agree with TRBD2. Germline loops: CDR1 SGDLS, CDR2 YYNGEE. Unmatched junction bases numbered 6, after V lost 7 bases and J lost 1 base. The CDR3 totals 14 residues. Written as DNA, the CDR3 is TGTGCCAGCGGGAGCGGGGGGACGTCCTACGAGCAGTACTTC. This encodes CASGSGGTSYEQYF. Based on the CDR3 plus reference TRBV9 and TRBJ2-7, the full variable domain is DSGVTQTPKHLITATGQRVTLRCSPRSGDLSVYWYQQSLDQGLQFLIQYYNGEERAKGNILERFSAQQFPDLHSELNLSSLELGDSALYFCASGSGGTSYEQYFGPGTRLTVT.

The chain is built from TRBV7-2 and TRBJ2-2; a weak D match, TRBD2 (5 bases). This CDR3 is built from 16 residues. V lost 0 bases and J lost 0, with 8 bases in between. The germline CDR1 and CDR2 sequences are SGHTA and FQGNSA. The CDR3 protein is CASSLAAAANTGELFF. The CDR3 DNA is TGTGCCAGCAGCTTAGCTGCAGCGGCGAACACCGGGGAGCTGTTTTTT.

The chain recombines TRBV24-1 with TRBJ2-3; D may be TRBD2 (6 bases). V lost 5 bases, J lost 6 bases, and 17 bases lay in between. The CDR3 is 15 residues long. Germline V gene lookup returns CDR1 KGHDR and CDR2 SFDVKD. DNA of the CDR3: TGTGCCACCAGTGGAGGAACGGGGGAGCGGGATACGCAGTATTTT. Encoded protein: CATSGGTGERDTQYF.

The chain is built from TRBV27 and TRBJ2-7, with TRBD2 matching 9 bases. Germline trimming cut 1 base from V and 6 bases from J; bases unmatched to any gene: 10. CDR1 and CDR2 (germline): MNHEY, SMNVEV (reference sequence). The CDR3 runs to 16 residues. The CDR3 DNA follows: TGTGCCAGCAGTTTATTTAGCCTAGCGGGATCCCTCGAGCAGTACTTC. This sequence encodes CASSLFSLAGSLEQYF.

The chain uses TRBV9 and TRBJ2-3; the D gene is possibly TRBD2 (6 bases). The germline CDR1 and CDR2 sequences are SGDLS and YYNGEE. V lost 3 bases to trimming and J lost 6 bases, with 20 bases between them. The CDR3 sequence is 16 residues long. The CDR3 spells CASSALLTRFGDTQYF. Written as DNA, the CDR3 is TGTGCCAGCAGCGCCCTCCTGACTAGGTTCGGCGATACGCAGTATTTT. Drawing the rest from reference TRBV9 and TRBJ2-3, the complete variable domain is DSGVTQTPKHLITATGQRVTLRCSPRSGDLSVYWYQQSLDQGLQFLIQYYNGEERAKGNILERFSAQQFPDLHSELNLSSLELGDSALYFCASSALLTRFGDTQYFGPGTRLTVL.

The chain has TRBV27 and TRBJ2-7, with 12 bases lining up with TRBD1. This CDR3 contains 15 residues. The V gene end was trimmed by 8 bases and the J gene end by 2 bases; junction bases not matched to a gene: 7. Germline V lookup: CDR1 MNHEY, CDR2 SMNVEV (reference sequence). The CDR3 nucleotides read TGTGCCAGCCAATCCGGGACAGGGGGCACCTACGAGCAGTACTTC. It yields the protein CASQSGTGGTYEQYF.

The chain is built from TRBV12-5 and TRBJ2-2; D not certain. The CDR3 extends over 14 amino acids. V dropped 5 bases and J dropped 4 bases, with 11 bases sitting between them. Per the germline V gene, CDR1 is LGHNT and CDR2 is FRNRAP. CDR3 residues: CASGVSWSTGELFF. The CDR3 DNA reads as TGTGCTAGTGGTGTTTCTTGGAGCACCGGGGAGCTGTTTTTT.

The V gene is TRBV28, the J gene TRBJ2-7, with 14 bases lining up with TRBD2. Trimming removed 4 bases from V and 4 bases from J; junction bases left unmatched: 6. The V gene's germline CDR1 is MDHEN and CDR2 SYDVKM. The CDR3 is 16 amino acids. The CDR3 region is CASSSSTSGRVYEQYF. CDR3 coding DNA: TGTGCCAGCAGTTCCTCGACTAGCGGGAGGGTTTACGAGCAGTACTTC.

The chain recombines TRBV7-3 with TRBJ2-7; maybe TRBD2 (5 bases). Looked up from germline, CDR1 is SGHTA and CDR2 is FQGTGA. There are 16 residues in the CDR3. V dropped 5 bases and J dropped 5 bases, with 22 bases sitting between them. The CDR3: CASSAGRFSTRDEQYF. DNA for the CDR3: TGTGCCAGCAGCGCGGGCCGGTTTTCCACCCGGGACGAGCAGTACTTC. Full variable domain (remainder filled in from reference TRBV7-3 and TRBJ2-7): GAGVSQTPSNKVTEKGKYVELRCDPISGHTALYWYRQSLGQGPEFLIYFQGTGAADDSGLPNDRFFAVRPEGSVSTLKIQRTERGDSAVYLCASSAGRFSTRDEQYFGPGTRLTVT.

The chain employs TRBV5-4 and TRBJ2-5, with TRBD1 as a possible D gene (6 bases). Germline CDR1 SGHNT, CDR2 YYREEE (reference sequence). CDR3 size: 13 residues. The ends were cut back, 3 bases at V and 3 bases at J, with 9 bases in the middle. CDR3 in DNA: TGTGCCAGCAGCTCCGGGACAAAAGAGACCCAGTACTTC. Residues: CASSSGTKETQYF.

The chain uses TRBV28 and TRBJ1-2, with D perhaps TRBD1 (6 bases). Trimming removed 4 bases from V and 5 bases from J, with 8 bases in between. Germline V gene lookup returns CDR1 MDHEN and CDR2 SYDVKM. The CDR3 is 12 amino acids. DNA for the CDR3: TGTGCCAGCAGTTCAAGGGGGTATGGCTACACCTTC. Translating it yields CASSSRGYGYTF.

The V call is TRBV19, the J call TRBJ1-5; 7 bases fit TRBD1. There are 16 residues in the CDR3. The junction had 12 bases not matched to a gene; V was cut back by 5 bases and J by 5 bases. CDR1 and CDR2 (germline): LNHDA, SQIVND (reference sequence). CDR3 nucleotide sequence: TGTGCCAGTAGTGCTGGGGACAGCTTACCTTATCAGCCCCAGCATTTT. This sequence encodes CASSAGDSLPYQPQHF.

The rearrangement joins TRBV12-3 or TRBV12-4 to TRBJ2-1; the D is unclear. The V and J ends lost 5 bases and 6 bases respectively, with 8 bases between them. This CDR3 comprises 12 residues. The CDR3 is CASSGRSNEQFF. DNA for the CDR3: TGTGCCAGCAGTGGCCGGAGCAATGAGCAGTTCTTC.

The gene calls are TRBV6-5 and TRBJ1-1, with 8 bases lining up with TRBD1. This CDR3 contains 14 residues. Germline CDR1 is MNHEY and CDR2 is SVGAGI. V lost 10 bases to trimming and J lost 5 bases; unmatched junction nucleotides: 12. DNA of the CDR3: TGTGCCACCCATCGGACAGGGCGGAGAACTGAAGCTTTCTTT. It codes for CATHRTGRRTEAFF.

The genes are TRBV6-5 and TRBJ2-7, with D possibly being TRBD1 (5 bases). Germline CDR1 reads MNHEY; CDR2 reads SVGAGI. The CDR3 covers 13 residues. Trimming took 6 bases from V and 3 from J, leaving 12 bases between them. For the CDR3, the DNA is TGTGCCAGCAGCCAGGGCCCCCGCTACGAGCAGTACTTC. Its translation is CASSQGPRYEQYF.